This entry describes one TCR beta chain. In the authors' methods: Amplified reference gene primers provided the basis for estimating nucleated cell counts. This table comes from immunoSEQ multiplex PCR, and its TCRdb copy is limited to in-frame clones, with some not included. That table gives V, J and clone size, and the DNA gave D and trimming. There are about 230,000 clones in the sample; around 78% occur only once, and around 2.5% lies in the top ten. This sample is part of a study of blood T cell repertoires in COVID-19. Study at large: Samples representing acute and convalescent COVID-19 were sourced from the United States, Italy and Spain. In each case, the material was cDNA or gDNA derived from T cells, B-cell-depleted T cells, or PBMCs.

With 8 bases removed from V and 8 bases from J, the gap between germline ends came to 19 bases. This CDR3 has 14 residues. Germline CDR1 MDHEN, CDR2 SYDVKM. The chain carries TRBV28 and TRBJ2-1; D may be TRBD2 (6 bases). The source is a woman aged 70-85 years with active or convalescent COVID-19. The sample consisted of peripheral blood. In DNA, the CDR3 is TGTGCCAGCCACCCCGGGGACTCGGGGGATGAGCAGTTCTTC. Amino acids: CASHPGDSGDEQFF.